Below are 6 T cell receptor beta chains sequenced from a single sample in a study of Graves' ophthalmopathy and Graves' hyperthyroidism. Investigators amplified TCR beta CDR3 regions from RNA transcripts. HTBI primers were used in a first-round RT-PCR, which preceded a second-round multiplex PCR. TCRdb re-derived calls from the multiplex PCR reads in MiXCR, one entry per CDR3 protein. The repertoire includes 450,000 or so distinct CDR3 sequences, roughly an eighth of them detected once, and about 9.4% sits in the top ten. Specimen: blood. The origin of the receptors is a woman aged 25 to 39 with Graves' ophthalmopathy.

This clonotype was found many times. The J gene is TRBJ2-7, the V gene TRBV7-6, with 10 bases that match TRBD1. Germline V gene lookup returns CDR1 SGHVS and CDR2 FNYEAQ. V was pared by 4 bases and J by 5 bases, with 8 bases of the junction left unmatched. CDR3 size: 15 residues. The CDR3 sequence: CASSSPGTGVHEQYF. Written as DNA, the CDR3 is TGTGCCAGCAGCTCCCCCGGGACAGGGGTTCACGAGCAGTACTTC.

J is TRBJ1-3 and V is TRBV30; 8 positions agree with TRBD1. The germline V gene has CDR1 GTSNPN and CDR2 SVGIG (reference sequence). The CDR3 has 13 residues. CDR3 sequence: CVATGETGNTIYF. The CDR3 coding sequence is TGTGTCGCGACAGGGGAGACTGGAAACACCATATATTTT. Supplemented by reference TRBV30 and TRBJ1-3, the full variable domain reads SQTIHQWPATLVQPVGSPLSLECTVEGTSNPNLYWYRQAAGRGLQLLFYSVGIGQISSEVPQNLSASRPQDRQFILSSKKLLLSDSGFYLCVATGETGNTIYFGEGSWLTVV.

This clonotype was detected many times. The chain has TRBV12-3 or TRBV12-4 and TRBJ1-2; 8 nucleotides align to TRBD1. Unmatched junction bases numbered 8, after V lost 5 bases and J lost 0 bases. CDR3 length: 16 amino acids. CDR3 sequence: CASSDGQGLANYGYTF. CDR3 nucleotides: TGTGCCAGCAGTGACGGACAGGGCCTAGCTAACTATGGCTACACCTTC.

This clonotype was observed at least ten times. The chain carries TRBV12-3 or TRBV12-4 and TRBJ1-2; the D gene is possibly TRBD1 (5 bases). Trimming stripped 1 base from V and 4 bases from J, with 10 bases between. The length of the CDR3 is 14 residues. Here the CDR3 DNA reads TGTGCCAGCAGTTTAGGCAGGGTTGGCTATGGCTACACCTTC. It encodes CASSLGRVGYGYTF.

V usage is TRBV20-1 and J usage is TRBJ2-2; 9 nucleotides align to TRBD1. There are 18 residues in the CDR3. V trimming: 0 bases; J trimming: 1 base; junction bases outside the gene matches: 9. Germline assignment: CDR1 DFQATT and CDR2 SNEGSKA (reference sequence). The CDR3 DNA is TGCAGTGCTAGAGATCCATTCCGACAGGGGGGGAACACCGGGGAGCTGTTTTTT. Residues: CSARDPFRQGGNTGELFF.

This clonotype was seen ten or more times. V gene TRBV19 combines with J gene TRBJ1-1; 7 nucleotides match TRBD1. The CDR3 totals 15 residues. Looked up from germline, CDR1 is LNHDA and CDR2 is SQIVND (reference sequence). Trimming at V came to 8 bases and at J to 4 bases, leaving 13 bases not matched to a gene. The CDR3 loop reads CASGGIGQDSTEAFF. The CDR3 bases are TGTGCCAGTGGAGGAATAGGACAGGACTCCACTGAAGCTTTCTTT.